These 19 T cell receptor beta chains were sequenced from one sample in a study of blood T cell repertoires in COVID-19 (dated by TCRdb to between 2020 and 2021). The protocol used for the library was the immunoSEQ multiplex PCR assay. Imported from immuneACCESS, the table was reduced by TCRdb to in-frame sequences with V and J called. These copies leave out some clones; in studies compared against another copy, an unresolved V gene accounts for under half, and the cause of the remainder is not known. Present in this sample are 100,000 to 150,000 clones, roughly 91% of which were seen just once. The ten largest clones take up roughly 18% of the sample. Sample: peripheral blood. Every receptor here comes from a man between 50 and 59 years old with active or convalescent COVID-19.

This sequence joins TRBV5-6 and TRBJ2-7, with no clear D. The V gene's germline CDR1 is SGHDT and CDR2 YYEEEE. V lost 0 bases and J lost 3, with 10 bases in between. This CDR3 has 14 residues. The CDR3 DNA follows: TGTGCCAGCAGCTTGGGAGGAGATTTCTACGAGCAGTACTTC. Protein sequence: CASSLGGDFYEQYF.

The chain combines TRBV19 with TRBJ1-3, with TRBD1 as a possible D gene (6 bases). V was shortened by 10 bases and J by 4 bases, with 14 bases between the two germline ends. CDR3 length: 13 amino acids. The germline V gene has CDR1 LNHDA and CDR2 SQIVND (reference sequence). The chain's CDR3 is CATHRTAGNTIYF. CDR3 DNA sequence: TGTGCCACCCACAGGACAGCCGGAAACACCATATATTTT. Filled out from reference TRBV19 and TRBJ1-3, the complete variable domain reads DGGITQSPKYLFRKEGQNVTLSCEQNLNHDAMYWYRQDPGQGLRLIYYSQIVNDFQKGDIAEGYSVSREKKESFPLTVTSAQKNPTAFYLCATHRTAGNTIYFGEGSWLTVV.

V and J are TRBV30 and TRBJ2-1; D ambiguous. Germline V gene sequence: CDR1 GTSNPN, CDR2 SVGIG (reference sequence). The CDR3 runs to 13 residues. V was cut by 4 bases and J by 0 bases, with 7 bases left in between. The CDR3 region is CAWKQTSYNEQFF. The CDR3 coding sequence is TGTGCCTGGAAACAAACCTCCTACAATGAGCAGTTCTTC.

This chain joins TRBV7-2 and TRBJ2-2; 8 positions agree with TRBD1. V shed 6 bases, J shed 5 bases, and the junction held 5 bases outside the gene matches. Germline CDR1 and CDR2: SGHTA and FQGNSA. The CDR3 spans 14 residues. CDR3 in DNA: TGTGCCAGCAGTCAACAGGGGGTAACCGGGGAGCTGTTTTTT. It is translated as CASSQQGVTGELFF.

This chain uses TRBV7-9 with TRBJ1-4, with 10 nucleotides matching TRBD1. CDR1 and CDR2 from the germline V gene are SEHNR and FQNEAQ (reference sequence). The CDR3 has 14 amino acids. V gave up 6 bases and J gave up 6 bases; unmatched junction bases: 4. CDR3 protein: CASRTGQGDEKLFF. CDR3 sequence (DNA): TGTGCCAGCAGGACCGGACAGGGGGATGAAAAACTGTTTTTT.

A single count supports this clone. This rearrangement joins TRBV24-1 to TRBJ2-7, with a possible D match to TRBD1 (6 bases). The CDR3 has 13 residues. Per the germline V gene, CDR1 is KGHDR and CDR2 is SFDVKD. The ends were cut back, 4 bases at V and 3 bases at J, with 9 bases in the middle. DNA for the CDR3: TGTGCCACCAGTGACCCGACAGGCTACGAGCAGTACTTC. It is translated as CATSDPTGYEQYF.

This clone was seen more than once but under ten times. The CDR3 region is CASTPDLSYEQYF. As DNA, the CDR3 is TGTGCCAGCACTCCAGACTTATCCTACGAGCAGTACTTC. J is TRBJ2-7 and V is TRBV2, with unresolved D. CDR3 length: 13 residues. Germline assignment: CDR1 SNHLY and CDR2 FYNNEI. Trimming took off 7 bases at V and 1 base at J, with 11 bases between the two ends.

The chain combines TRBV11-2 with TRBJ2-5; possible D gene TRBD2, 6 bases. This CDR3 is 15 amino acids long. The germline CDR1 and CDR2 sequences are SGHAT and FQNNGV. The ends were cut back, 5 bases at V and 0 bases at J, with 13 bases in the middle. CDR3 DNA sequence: TGTGCCAGCAGCCAGCCGCGGGGTTACCAAGAGACCCAGTACTTC. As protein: CASSQPRGYQETQYF. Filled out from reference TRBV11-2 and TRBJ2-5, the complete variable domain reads EAGVAQSPRYKIIEKRQSVAFWCNPISGHATLYWYQQILGQGPKLLIQFQNNGVVDDSQLPKDRFSAERLKGVDSTLKIQPAKLEDSAVYLCASSQPRGYQETQYFGPGTRLLVL.

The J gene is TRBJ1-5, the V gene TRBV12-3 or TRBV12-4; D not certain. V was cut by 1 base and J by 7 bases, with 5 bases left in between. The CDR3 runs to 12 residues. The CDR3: CASSLDQQPQHF. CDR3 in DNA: TGTGCCAGCAGTTTAGATCAACAGCCCCAGCATTTT.

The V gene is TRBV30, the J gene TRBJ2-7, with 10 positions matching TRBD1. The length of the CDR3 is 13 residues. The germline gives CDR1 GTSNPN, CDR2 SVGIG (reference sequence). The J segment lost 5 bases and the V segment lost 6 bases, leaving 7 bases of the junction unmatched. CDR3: CACRQGAVNEQYF. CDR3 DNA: TGTGCCTGCCGACAGGGGGCAGTCAACGAGCAGTACTTC.

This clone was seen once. CDR3 in DNA: TGTGCCAGCAGCCAACGGGGGGGCTTCAATGAGCAGTTCTTC. Amino acids: CASSQRGGFNEQFF. This chain joins TRBV14 and TRBJ2-1, with 8 bases fitting TRBD2. Germline-derived CDR1 and CDR2 are SGHDN and FVKESK. V lost 2 bases to trimming and J lost 6 bases; unmatched junction nucleotides: 3. This CDR3 is built from 14 residues.

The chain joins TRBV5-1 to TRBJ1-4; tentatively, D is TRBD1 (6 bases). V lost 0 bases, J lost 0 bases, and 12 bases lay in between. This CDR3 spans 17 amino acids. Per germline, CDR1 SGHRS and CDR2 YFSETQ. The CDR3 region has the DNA TGCGCCAGCAGCTTGGAGACAGGCCCTGCAACTAATGAAAAACTGTTTTTT. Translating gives CASSLETGPATNEKLFF. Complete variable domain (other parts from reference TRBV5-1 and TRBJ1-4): KAGVTQTPRYLIKTRGQQVTLSCSPISGHRSVSWYQQTPGQGLQFLFEYFSETQRNKGNFPGRFSGRQFSNSRSEMNVSTLELGDSALYLCASSLETGPATNEKLFFGSGTQLSVL.

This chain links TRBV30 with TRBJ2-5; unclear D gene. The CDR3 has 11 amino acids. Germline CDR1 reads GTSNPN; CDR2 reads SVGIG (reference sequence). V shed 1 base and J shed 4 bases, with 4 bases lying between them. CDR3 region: CAWSARETQYF. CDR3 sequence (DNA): TGTGCCTGGAGTGCCCGAGAGACCCAGTACTTC.

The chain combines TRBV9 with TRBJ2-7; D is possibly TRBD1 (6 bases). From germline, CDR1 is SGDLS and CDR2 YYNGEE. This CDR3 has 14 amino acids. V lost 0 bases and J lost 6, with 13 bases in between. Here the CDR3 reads CASSVGTVAPEQYF. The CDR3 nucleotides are TGTGCCAGCAGCGTAGGGACAGTTGCCCCCGAGCAGTACTTC.

The CDR3 nucleotides read TGTGCCACCAGCATCTGGTCGGAGTACACCGGGGAGCTGTTTTTT. It encodes CATSIWSEYTGELFF. The chain is built from TRBV15 and TRBJ2-2; D remains ambiguous. The V end lost 4 bases, the J end lost 3 bases, and 12 bases lay between the germline ends. The germline gives CDR1 LNHNV, CDR2 YYDKDF (reference sequence). The CDR3 loop spans 15 amino acids.

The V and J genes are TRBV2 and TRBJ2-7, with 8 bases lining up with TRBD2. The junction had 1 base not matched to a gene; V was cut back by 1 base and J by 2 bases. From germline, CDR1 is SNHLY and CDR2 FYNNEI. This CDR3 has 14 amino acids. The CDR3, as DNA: TGTGCCAGCAGTGAAGAGCGGGGGCCCTACGAGCAGTACTTC. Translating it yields CASSEERGPYEQYF.

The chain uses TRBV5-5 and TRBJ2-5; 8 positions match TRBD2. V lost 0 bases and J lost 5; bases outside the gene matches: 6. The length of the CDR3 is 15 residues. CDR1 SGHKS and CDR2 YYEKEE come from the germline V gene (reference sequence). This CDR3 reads CASSLVIAGRETQYF. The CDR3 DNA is TGTGCCAGCAGCTTGGTGATAGCGGGACGGGAGACCCAGTACTTC. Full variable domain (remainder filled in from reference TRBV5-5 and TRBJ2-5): DAGVTQSPTHLIKTRGQQVTLRCSPISGHKSVSWYQQVLGQGPQFIFQYYEKEERGRGNFPDRFSARQFPNYSSELNVNALLLGDSALYLCASSLVIAGRETQYFGPGTRLLVL.

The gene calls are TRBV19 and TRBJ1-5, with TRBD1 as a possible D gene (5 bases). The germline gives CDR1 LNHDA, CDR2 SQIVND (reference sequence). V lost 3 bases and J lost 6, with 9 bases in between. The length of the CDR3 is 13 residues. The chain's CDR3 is CASSMGRSQPQHF. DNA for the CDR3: TGTGCCAGTAGTATGGGGCGGTCTCAGCCCCAGCATTTT.

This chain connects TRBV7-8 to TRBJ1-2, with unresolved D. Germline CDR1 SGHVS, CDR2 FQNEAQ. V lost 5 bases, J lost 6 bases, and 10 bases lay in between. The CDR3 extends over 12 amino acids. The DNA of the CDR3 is TGTGCCAGCAGCATCACCACGGATGGCTACACCTTC. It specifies CASSITTDGYTF.